This TCR beta chain was documented in a study of blood T cell repertoires in COVID-19. The table came from immunoSEQ multiplex PCR; TCRdb's copy has only in-frame clones and leaves some out. Of 200,000 to 250,000 clones in the sample, around 84% are singletons; the top ten hold about 1.5%. Participants spanned ages about 18 to 90 years and resided in 24 US areas. Participants reported their clinical history, and cohort assignment relied on those reports. Symptom resolution, clearance, or two negative PCRs marked donors in Cohort 3 as recovered. This CDR3 spans 17 amino acids. Germline values: CDR1 SGHAT, CDR2 FQNNGV. The V gene lost 3 bases and the J gene lost 0 bases, with 18 bases spanning the gap.

The chain couples TRBV11-2 to TRBJ2-7; D possibly corresponds to TRBD2 (6 bases). The clonotype originates from a woman aged 50 to 60 who had recovered from COVID-19. The sample was PBMCs or T cells enriched from blood (not recorded which). The DNA for the CDR3 is TGTGCCAGCAGCTTGACTGGCGGGAAATCCTACTCCTACGAGCAGTACTTC. Translating it yields CASSLTGGKSYSYEQYF. The entire variable domain, with the rest obtained from reference TRBV11-2 and TRBJ2-7, is as follows: EAGVAQSPRYKIIEKRQSVAFWCNPISGHATLYWYQQILGQGPKLLIQFQNNGVVDDSQLPKDRFSAERLKGVDSTLKIQPAKLEDSAVYLCASSLTGGKSYSYEQYFGPGTRLTVT.